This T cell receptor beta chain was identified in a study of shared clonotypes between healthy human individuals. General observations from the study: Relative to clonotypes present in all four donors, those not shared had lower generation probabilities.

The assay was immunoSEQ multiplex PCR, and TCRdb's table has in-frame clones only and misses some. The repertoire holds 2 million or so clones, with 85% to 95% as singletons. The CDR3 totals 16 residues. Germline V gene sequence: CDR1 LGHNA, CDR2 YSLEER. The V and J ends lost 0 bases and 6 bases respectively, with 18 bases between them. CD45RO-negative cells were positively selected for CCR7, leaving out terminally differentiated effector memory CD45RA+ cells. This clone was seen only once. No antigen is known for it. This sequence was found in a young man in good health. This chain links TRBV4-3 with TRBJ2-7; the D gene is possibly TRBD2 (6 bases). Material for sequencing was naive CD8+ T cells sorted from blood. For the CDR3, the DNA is TGCGCCAGCAGCCAAGATTGGCAGGGACTCGGGAGCGAGCAGTACTTC. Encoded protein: CASSQDWQGLGSEQYF.